This paragraph reports one TCR beta chain. MiXCR, applied by TCRdb to the multiplex PCR reads, yields one record per CDR3 protein. The data show about 15,000 distinct CDR3 sequences, 45% seen once. CDR1 and CDR2 (germline): LGHDT, YNNKEL (reference sequence). The CDR3 runs 14 residues. J gave up 3 bases and V 4 bases, and 5 bases lay outside the gene matches. The sample originates from a study of breast tumors, draining lymph nodes, adjacent tissues. The chain couples TRBV3-1 to TRBJ1-2; 7 bases fit TRBD1. The sequenced sample was tumor-adjacent breast tissue. This sequence originates from a female donor with breast cancer. Some clones in this sample may be carry-over from other donors' samples. The CDR3 DNA is TGTGCCAGCAGCCGCAAACAGGGGTACTATGGCTACACCTTC. Its translation is CASSRKQGYYGYTF.